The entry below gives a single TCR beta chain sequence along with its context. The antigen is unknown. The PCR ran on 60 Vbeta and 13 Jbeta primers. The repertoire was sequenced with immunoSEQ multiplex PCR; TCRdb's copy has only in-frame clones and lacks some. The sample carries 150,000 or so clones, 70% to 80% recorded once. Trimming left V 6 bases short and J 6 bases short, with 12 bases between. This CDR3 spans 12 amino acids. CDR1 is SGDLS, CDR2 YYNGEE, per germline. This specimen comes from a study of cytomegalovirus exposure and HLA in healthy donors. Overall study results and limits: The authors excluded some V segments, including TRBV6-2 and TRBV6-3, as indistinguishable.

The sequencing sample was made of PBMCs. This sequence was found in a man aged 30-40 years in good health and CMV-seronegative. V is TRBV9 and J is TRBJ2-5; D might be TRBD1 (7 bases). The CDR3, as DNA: TGTGCCAGCAAGGAGGGGGCCAAGACCCAGTACTTC. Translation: CASKEGAKTQYF.